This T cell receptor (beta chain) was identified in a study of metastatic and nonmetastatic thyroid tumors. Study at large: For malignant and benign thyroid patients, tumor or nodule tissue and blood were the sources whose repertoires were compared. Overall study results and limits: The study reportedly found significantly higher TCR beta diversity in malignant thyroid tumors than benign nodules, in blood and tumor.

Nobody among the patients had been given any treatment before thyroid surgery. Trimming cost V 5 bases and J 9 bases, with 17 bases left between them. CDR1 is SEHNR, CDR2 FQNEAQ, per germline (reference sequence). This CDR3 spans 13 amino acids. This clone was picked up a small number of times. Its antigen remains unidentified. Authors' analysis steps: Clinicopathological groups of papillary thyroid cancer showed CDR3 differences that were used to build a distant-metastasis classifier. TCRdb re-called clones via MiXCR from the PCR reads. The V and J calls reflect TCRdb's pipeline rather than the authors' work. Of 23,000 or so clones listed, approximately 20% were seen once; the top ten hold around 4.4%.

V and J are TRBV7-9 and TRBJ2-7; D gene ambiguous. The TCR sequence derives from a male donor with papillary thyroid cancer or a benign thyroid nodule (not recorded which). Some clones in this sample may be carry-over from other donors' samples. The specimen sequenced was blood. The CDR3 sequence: CASSPVTRDSQYF. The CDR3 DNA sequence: TGTGCCAGCAGCCCAGTCACAAGGGATTCGCAGTACTTC.